These 8 T cell receptor beta chains were all obtained from the same sample, sequenced in a study of cytomegalovirus exposure and HLA in healthy donors. This table comes from immunoSEQ multiplex PCR, and its TCRdb copy is limited to in-frame clones, with some not included. The sample includes around 120,000 clones, about 82% seen only once; the top ten take approximately 4.9%. The specimen sequenced was PBMCs. The receptors come from a man aged 18 to 29 in good health and CMV-seronegative.

This chain joins TRBV5-4 and TRBJ1-2, with 10 nucleotides matching TRBD1. CDR3 size: 15 residues. The germline CDR1 and CDR2 sequences are SGHNT and YYREEE (reference sequence). J gave up 1 base and V 3 bases, and 3 bases lay outside the gene matches. Here the CDR3 DNA reads TGTGCCAGCAGCTCGGGACAGGGGCTTAACTATGGCTACACCTTC. Its protein product is CASSSGQGLNYGYTF.

The chain is built from TRBV6-4 and TRBJ2-7, with D possibly matching TRBD2 (6 bases). In germline, CDR1 is MRHNA, CDR2 SNTAGT. CDR3 length equals 15 residues. Trimming removed 2 bases at V and 3 bases at J, with 14 bases between. CDR3: CASSDPAGRRYEQYF. CDR3 DNA: TGTGCCAGCAGTGACCCGGCAGGGAGGCGCTACGAGCAGTACTTC.

The gene calls are TRBV11-2 and TRBJ2-7, with a weak D call TRBD2 (5 bases). CDR1 is SGHAT, CDR2 FQNNGV, per germline. The CDR3 runs to 14 residues. V lost 5 bases, J lost 3 bases, and 14 bases lay in between. CDR3 in DNA: TGTGCCAGCAGCCTAGGACTGAACTTCTACGAGCAGTACTTC. Protein sequence: CASSLGLNFYEQYF.

This chain links TRBV5-1 with TRBJ1-1; D is perhaps TRBD1 (6 bases). This CDR3 spans 14 amino acids. The ends were cut back, 4 bases at V and 0 bases at J, with 10 bases in the middle. Germline values: CDR1 SGHRS, CDR2 YFSETQ. CDR3 sequence: CASSIGQMNTEAFF. As DNA, the CDR3 is TGCGCCAGCAGCATAGGACAGATGAACACTGAAGCTTTCTTT. The variable domain in full, completed from reference TRBV5-1 and TRBJ1-1, reads KAGVTQTPRYLIKTRGQQVTLSCSPISGHRSVSWYQQTPGQGLQFLFEYFSETQRNKGNFPGRFSGRQFSNSRSEMNVSTLELGDSALYLCASSIGQMNTEAFFGQGTRLTVV.

The gene calls are TRBV27 and TRBJ2-7; possible D gene TRBD2, 6 bases. The CDR3 is 15 residues long. Trimming left V 11 bases short and J 2 bases short, with 22 bases between. Germline-derived CDR1 and CDR2 are MNHEY and SMNVEV (reference sequence). The CDR3 protein is CAAQASGGATYEQYF. The CDR3, as DNA: TGTGCCGCACAGGCGTCTGGCGGGGCCACCTACGAGCAGTACTTC.

This clone was found once. J is TRBJ2-3 and V is TRBV10-2, with 9 bases aligning to TRBD2. Unmatched junction bases numbered 3, after V lost 3 bases and J lost 2 bases. CDR1 WSHSY and CDR2 SAAADI come from the germline V gene. CDR3 length equals 15 residues. The CDR3 bases are TGCGCCAGCAGTGAAGGCGGGAGGGTCACAGATACGCAGTATTTT. It yields the protein CASSEGGRVTDTQYF.

The chain has TRBV23-1 and TRBJ1-2; 7 bases agree with TRBD1. TRBV23-1 qualifies as an ORF whose function is uncertain. V gave up 6 bases and J gave up 5 bases; unmatched junction bases: 15. The CDR3 loop spans 16 amino acids. The chain's CDR3 is CASSQHGQVGDYGYTF. The CDR3 DNA reads TGCGCCAGCAGCCAACACGGACAGGTTGGGGATTATGGCTACACCTTC.

The V gene is TRBV15, the J gene TRBJ2-3; D is perhaps TRBD2 (5 bases). V was clipped by 8 bases and J by 5 bases, with 14 bases between them. The germline gives CDR1 LNHNV, CDR2 YYDKDF (reference sequence). This CDR3 has 13 amino acids. The CDR3 loop is CATEGPGIDTQYF. The CDR3 DNA reads TGTGCCACCGAAGGCCCGGGAATAGATACGCAGTATTTT. Drawing the rest from reference TRBV15 and TRBJ2-3, the complete variable domain is DAMVIQNPRYQVTQFGKPVTLSCSQTLNHNVMYWYQQKSSQAPKLLFHYYDKDFNNEADTPDNFQSRRPNTSFCFLDIRSPGLGDTAMYLCATEGPGIDTQYFGPGTRLTVL.